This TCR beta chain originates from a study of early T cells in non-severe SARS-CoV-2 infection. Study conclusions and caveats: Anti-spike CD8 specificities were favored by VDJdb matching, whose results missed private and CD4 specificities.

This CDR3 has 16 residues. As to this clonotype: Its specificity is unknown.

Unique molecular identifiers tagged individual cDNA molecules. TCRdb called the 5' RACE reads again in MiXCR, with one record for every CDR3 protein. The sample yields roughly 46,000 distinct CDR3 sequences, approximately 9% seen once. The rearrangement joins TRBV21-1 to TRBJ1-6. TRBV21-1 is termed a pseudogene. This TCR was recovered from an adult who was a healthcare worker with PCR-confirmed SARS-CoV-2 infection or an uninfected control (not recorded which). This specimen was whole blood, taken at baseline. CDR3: CASSKRRAGEDSPLHF. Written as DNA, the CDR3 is TGTGCCAGCAGCAAAAGGAGGGCAGGGGAGGATTCACCCCTCCACTTT.